This TCR beta chain is from a study of shared clonotypes between healthy human individuals. Genomic DNA per cell subset filled all wells of several immunoSEQ plates. As handled by the study authors: Owing to the provision of junction-only sequences devoid of quality scores by immunoSEQ, filtering differed. TCRdb's table, derived via immunoSEQ multiplex PCR, lists solely in-frame clones and lacks some. The V and J calls and the clone size are those of that table, but D and trimming were determined from the DNA. The table lists 1 million to 1.2 million clones, around 77% of them singletons. Comments on this clone: What it binds is not known.

Whole-study findings and limits: What rarefaction showed was incomplete sorted-subset sequencing despite large depth. Only blood samples were collected, and tissue repertoires likely differ.

Trimming left V 10 bases short and J 8 bases short, with 14 bases between. The CDR3 totals 11 residues. The germline CDR1 and CDR2 sequences are ENHRY and SYGVKD. Sequencing was carried out using memory CD4+ T cells from PBMCs. Subset meaning: CD45RA-negative fraction. V gene TRBV10-3 combines with J gene TRBJ1-2; D ambiguous. The receptor was isolated from a man aged 18 to 35 in good health. Some clones in this sample may be carry-over from other donors' samples. The CDR3 nucleotides read TGTGCCACAGCCGATCTAGGGGGCTACACCTTC. Translating gives CATADLGGYTF.